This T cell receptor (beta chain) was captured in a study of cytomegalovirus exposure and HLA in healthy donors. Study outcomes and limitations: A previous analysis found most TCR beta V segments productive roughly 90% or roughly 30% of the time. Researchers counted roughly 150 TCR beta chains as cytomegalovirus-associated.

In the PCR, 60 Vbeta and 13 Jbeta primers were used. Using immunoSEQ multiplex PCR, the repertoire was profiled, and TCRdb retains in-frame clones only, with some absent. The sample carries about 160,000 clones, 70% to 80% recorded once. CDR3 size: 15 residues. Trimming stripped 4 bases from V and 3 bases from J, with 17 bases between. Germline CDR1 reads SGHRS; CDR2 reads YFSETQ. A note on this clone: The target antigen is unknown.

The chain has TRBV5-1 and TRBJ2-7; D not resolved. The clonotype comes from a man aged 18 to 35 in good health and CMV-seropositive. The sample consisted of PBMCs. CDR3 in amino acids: CASSPRHGALYEQYF. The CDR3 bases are TGCGCCAGCAGCCCCCGTCATGGAGCCCTCTACGAGCAGTACTTC.